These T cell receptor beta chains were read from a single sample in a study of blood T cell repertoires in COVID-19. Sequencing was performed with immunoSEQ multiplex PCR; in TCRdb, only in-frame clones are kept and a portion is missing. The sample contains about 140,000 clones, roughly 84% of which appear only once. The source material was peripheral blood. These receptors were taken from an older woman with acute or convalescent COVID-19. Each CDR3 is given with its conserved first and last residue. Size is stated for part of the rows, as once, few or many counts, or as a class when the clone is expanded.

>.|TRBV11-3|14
CASNSGTSTDTQYF
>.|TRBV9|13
CASSAAPTGELFF
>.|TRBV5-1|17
CASSHVRGRAPSGEQFF
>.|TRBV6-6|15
CASSYEERGYQPQHF
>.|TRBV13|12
CASSLGGGEQYF
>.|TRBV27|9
CATRGRQFF
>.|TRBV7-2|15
CASSLLAGGTNEQFF
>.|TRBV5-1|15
CASSVGFGSGTEAFF
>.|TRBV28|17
CASSLLRTGGVKNTIYF
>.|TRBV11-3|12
CASSPNSYEQYF
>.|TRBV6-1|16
CASSERGTANTGELFF
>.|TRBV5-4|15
CASSLGLARPYEQYF
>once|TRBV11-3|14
CASIFRGGDTEAFF
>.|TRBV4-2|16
CASSQDPLYSNQPQHF
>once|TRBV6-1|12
CAVERGQYGYTF
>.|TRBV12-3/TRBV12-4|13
CASSFLGDTEAFF
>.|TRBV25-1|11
CASRGQAKAFF
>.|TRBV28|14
CATSRGGTYNEQFF
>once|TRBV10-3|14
CAISESGLGGTQYF
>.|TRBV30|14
CAWTEDRFSYEQYF
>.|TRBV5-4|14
CASSLGGGIETQYF
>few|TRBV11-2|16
CASSPRAGRGTDTQYF
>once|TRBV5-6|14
CASSLGQGLGTQYF
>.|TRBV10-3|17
CAISESKTNPSTDTQYF
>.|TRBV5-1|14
CASSLSWEGNEQFF
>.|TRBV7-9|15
CASSLPRDSIYEQYF
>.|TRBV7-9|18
CASSPDLGARIQDLGYTF
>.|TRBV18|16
CASSPPSGFSTDTQYF